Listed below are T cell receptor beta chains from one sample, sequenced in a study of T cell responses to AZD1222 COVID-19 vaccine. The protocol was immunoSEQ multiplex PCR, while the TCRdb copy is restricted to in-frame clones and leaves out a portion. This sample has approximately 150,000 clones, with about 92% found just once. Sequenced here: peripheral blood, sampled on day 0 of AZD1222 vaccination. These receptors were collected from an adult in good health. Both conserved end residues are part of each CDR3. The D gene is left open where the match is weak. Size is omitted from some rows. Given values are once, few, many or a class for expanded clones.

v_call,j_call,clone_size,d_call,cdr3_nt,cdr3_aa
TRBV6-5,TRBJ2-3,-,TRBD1,TGTGCCAGCAGCAGGGGGCATACGCAGTATTTT,CASSRGHTQYF
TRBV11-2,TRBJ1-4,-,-,TGTGCCAGCAGCGAATGGGGGAGTGGGGAAAAACTGTTTTTT,CASSEWGSGEKLFF
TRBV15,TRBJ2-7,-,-,TGTGCCACCAGCAGAGTCATAGGATACGAGCAGTACTTC,CATSRVIGYEQYF
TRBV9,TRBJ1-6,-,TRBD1,TGTGCCAGCAGCGTCACGGAGCGGGACAGGGAGCACTCACCCCTCCACTTT,CASSVTERDREHSPLHF
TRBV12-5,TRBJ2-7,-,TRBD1,TGTGCTAGTGGTTTCACCTATTTAGTAACAGGGGGCTACGAGCAGTACTTC,CASGFTYLVTGGYEQYF
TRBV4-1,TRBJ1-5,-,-,TGCGCCAGCAGCCAAGTAGGAGTGGATAGGGGGGGCCGTAATCAGCCCCAGCATTTT,CASSQVGVDRGGRNQPQHF
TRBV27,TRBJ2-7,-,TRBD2,TGTGCCAGCAGCCGACCGGGACTAGCGGACTACGAGCAGTACTTC,CASSRPGLADYEQYF
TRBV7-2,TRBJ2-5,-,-,TGTGCCAGCAGCTTAATCGGGGGCGATGAGACCCAGTACTTC,CASSLIGGDETQYF
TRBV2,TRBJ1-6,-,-,TGTGCCAGCAGTGAGATGCAATCAGGGCGTTCACCCCTCCACTTT,CASSEMQSGRSPLHF
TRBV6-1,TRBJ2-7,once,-,TGTGCCAGCAGTGAGATAGGGGGTAGGTACGAGCAGTACTTC,CASSEIGGRYEQYF
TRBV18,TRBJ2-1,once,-,TGTGCCAGCTCACTACAGGGAGACAATGAGCAGTTCTTC,CASSLQGDNEQFF
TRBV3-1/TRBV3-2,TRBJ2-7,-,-,TGTGCCAGCAGCGCAAGGGGTAGCTACGAGCAGTACTTC,CASSARGSYEQYF
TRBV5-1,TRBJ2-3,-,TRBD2,TGCGCCAGCAGCTTGGGGACTAGCGCCGAAGTCACAGATACGCAGTATTTT,CASSLGTSAEVTDTQYF
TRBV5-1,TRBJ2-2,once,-,TGCGCCAGCAGTTTGCCGGGACTTGGGACCGGGGAGCTGTTTTTT,CASSLPGLGTGELFF
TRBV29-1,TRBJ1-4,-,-,TGCAGCGTCCGCGGGATAATAAATGAAAAACTGTTTTTT,CSVRGIINEKLFF